These T cell receptor beta chains were read from a single sample in a study of graft-versus-host responses after intestinal transplantation. Assay used: immunoSEQ multiplex PCR; TCRdb lists only in-frame clones, some missing. The data hold fewer than 110,000 clones, with 87% observed a single time. The antigens of these receptors remain unknown. The specimen was unstimulated CD4+ T cells sorted from spleen or lymph node cells, collected before transplant. All receptors come from a human donor who was the organ donor for an intestinal transplant. Each CDR3 is given with its conserved first and last residue. The order of the fields is J gene, clone size, D gene, CDR3 length, V gene, CDR3 protein, CDR3 DNA. The D gene is left open where the match is weak. The size field is filled for only some rows; it gives once, few, many or a size class.

J gene: TRBJ1-3; clone size: .; D gene: TRBD1; CDR3 length: 14; V gene: TRBV5-1; CDR3 protein: CASSLQGVGNTIYF; CDR3 DNA: TGCGCCAGCAGCTTGCAGGGGGTTGGAAACACCATATATTTT
J gene: TRBJ2-6; clone size: .; D gene: .; CDR3 length: 14; V gene: TRBV6-5; CDR3 protein: CASSYNSGANVLTF; CDR3 DNA: TGTGCCAGCAGTTACAACTCTGGGGCCAACGTCCTGACTTTC
J gene: TRBJ2-7; clone size: .; D gene: .; CDR3 length: 19; V gene: TRBV5-1; CDR3 protein: CASSLEPFWIGTLSYEQYF; CDR3 DNA: TGCGCCAGCAGCTTGGAGCCGTTTTGGATAGGGACTCTCTCCTACGAGCAGTACTTC
J gene: TRBJ2-5; clone size: .; D gene: .; CDR3 length: 11; V gene: TRBV20-1; CDR3 protein: CSARRGRDQYF; CDR3 DNA: TGCAGTGCTCGCAGGGGCCGGGACCAGTACTTC
J gene: TRBJ2-1; clone size: .; D gene: TRBD2; CDR3 length: 15; V gene: TRBV10-1; CDR3 protein: CASSEGLAGGGEQFF; CDR3 DNA: TGCGCCAGCAGTGAGGGGCTAGCGGGGGGCGGTGAGCAGTTCTTC
J gene: TRBJ2-1; clone size: .; D gene: TRBD1; CDR3 length: 14; V gene: TRBV5-1; CDR3 protein: CASTLGTVYNEQFF; CDR3 DNA: TGCGCCAGCACCCTGGGGACAGTTTACAATGAGCAGTTCTTC
J gene: TRBJ1-5; clone size: .; D gene: .; CDR3 length: 13; V gene: TRBV5-1; CDR3 protein: CASSFSPRQPQHF; CDR3 DNA: TGCGCCAGCAGTTTCAGTCCCCGGCAGCCCCAGCATTTT
J gene: TRBJ1-5; clone size: .; D gene: .; CDR3 length: 13; V gene: TRBV6-5; CDR3 protein: CASSGWRNQPQHF; CDR3 DNA: TGTGCCAGCAGTGGTTGGCGCAATCAGCCCCAGCATTTT
J gene: TRBJ1-5; clone size: .; D gene: TRBD1; CDR3 length: 15; V gene: TRBV7-9; CDR3 protein: CASSLASGGVQPQHF; CDR3 DNA: TGTGCCAGCAGCTTAGCTTCAGGGGGAGTACAGCCCCAGCATTTT
J gene: TRBJ1-3; clone size: once; D gene: .; CDR3 length: 17; V gene: TRBV18; CDR3 protein: CASSPLREGVSGNTIYF; CDR3 DNA: TGTGCCAGCTCACCCCTGAGGGAAGGAGTATCTGGAAACACCATATATTTT
J gene: TRBJ1-2; clone size: .; D gene: .; CDR3 length: 11; V gene: TRBV30; CDR3 protein: CAWRPQRGYTF; CDR3 DNA: TGTGCCTGGAGGCCGCAGCGAGGCTACACCTTC
J gene: TRBJ2-4; clone size: .; D gene: .; CDR3 length: 12; V gene: TRBV29-1; CDR3 protein: CSVAVAKNIQYF; CDR3 DNA: TGCAGCGTGGCTGTTGCCAAAAACATTCAGTACTTC
J gene: TRBJ1-5; clone size: .; D gene: TRBD1; CDR3 length: 13; V gene: TRBV6-4; CDR3 protein: CASRGQGGQPQHF; CDR3 DNA: TGTGCCAGCAGGGGACAGGGAGGGCAGCCCCAGCATTTT
J gene: TRBJ1-2; clone size: .; D gene: TRBD1; CDR3 length: 13; V gene: TRBV25-1; CDR3 protein: CATQDRESYGYTF; CDR3 DNA: TGTGCCACCCAGGACAGGGAAAGCTATGGCTACACCTTC
J gene: TRBJ1-5; clone size: once; D gene: TRBD1; CDR3 length: 15; V gene: TRBV9; CDR3 protein: CASSSGTGSNQPQHF; CDR3 DNA: TGTGCCAGCAGCTCCGGGACAGGGAGCAATCAGCCCCAGCATTTT
J gene: TRBJ2-7; clone size: few; D gene: .; CDR3 length: 15; V gene: TRBV4-2; CDR3 protein: CASSQVRSSSYEQYF; CDR3 DNA: TGTGCCAGCAGCCAAGTAAGGTCAAGCTCCTACGAGCAGTACTTC
J gene: TRBJ2-3; clone size: few; D gene: .; CDR3 length: 11; V gene: TRBV30; CDR3 protein: CAYTSTDTQYF; CDR3 DNA: TGTGCCTATACGTCGACAGATACGCAGTATTTT
J gene: TRBJ2-3; clone size: .; D gene: .; CDR3 length: 16; V gene: TRBV4-1; CDR3 protein: CASSQDIVGFADTQYF; CDR3 DNA: TGCGCCAGCAGCCAAGATATAGTAGGGTTCGCAGATACGCAGTATTTT
J gene: TRBJ1-1; clone size: .; D gene: .; CDR3 length: 13; V gene: TRBV7-6; CDR3 protein: CASSLGLSGQAFF; CDR3 DNA: TGTGCCAGCAGCTTAGGTCTTTCAGGTCAAGCTTTCTTT
J gene: TRBJ2-7; clone size: .; D gene: TRBD2; CDR3 length: 14; V gene: TRBV6-1; CDR3 protein: CASIGSGRAYEQYF; CDR3 DNA: TGTGCCAGCATTGGTAGCGGGAGGGCCTACGAGCAGTACTTC
J gene: TRBJ1-2; clone size: .; D gene: .; CDR3 length: 13; V gene: TRBV30; CDR3 protein: CAWNWQSNYGYTF; CDR3 DNA: TGTGCCTGGAATTGGCAGAGTAACTATGGCTACACCTTC
J gene: TRBJ1-2; clone size: .; D gene: .; CDR3 length: 13; V gene: TRBV10-3; CDR3 protein: CAIVGPGGYGYTF; CDR3 DNA: TGTGCCATTGTAGGCCCCGGTGGGTATGGCTACACCTTC
J gene: TRBJ2-3; clone size: .; D gene: .; CDR3 length: 17; V gene: TRBV7-9; CDR3 protein: CASSLSINPGITDTQYF; CDR3 DNA: TGTGCCAGCAGCTTATCAATCAATCCGGGGATAACAGATACGCAGTATTTT
J gene: TRBJ2-1; clone size: .; D gene: .; CDR3 length: 14; V gene: TRBV19; CDR3 protein: CASSIRQPYNEQFF; CDR3 DNA: TGTGCCAGTAGTATCCGACAGCCCTACAATGAGCAGTTCTTC
J gene: TRBJ1-4; clone size: .; D gene: TRBD1; CDR3 length: 15; V gene: TRBV5-1; CDR3 protein: CASSSGRTGNEKLFF; CDR3 DNA: TGCGCCAGCAGCTCGGGGCGGACAGGGAATGAAAAACTGTTTTTT
J gene: TRBJ1-6; clone size: .; D gene: .; CDR3 length: 15; V gene: TRBV15; CDR3 protein: CATSRDGEGSSPLHF; CDR3 DNA: TGTGCCACCAGCAGAGACGGGGAAGGTAGTTCACCCCTCCACTTT
J gene: TRBJ2-2; clone size: .; D gene: .; CDR3 length: 19; V gene: TRBV4-1; CDR3 protein: CASSQVILERGARTGELFF; CDR3 DNA: TGCGCCAGCAGCCAAGTGATTTTGGAAAGGGGGGCTAGGACCGGGGAGCTGTTTTTT
J gene: TRBJ2-5; clone size: few; D gene: .; CDR3 length: 13; V gene: TRBV4-1; CDR3 protein: CASSQAGRGTQYF; CDR3 DNA: TGCGCCAGCAGCCAAGCCGGCCGTGGGACCCAGTACTTC
J gene: TRBJ2-2; clone size: .; D gene: TRBD2; CDR3 length: 17; V gene: TRBV19; CDR3 protein: CASSDIGLAGDTGELFF; CDR3 DNA: TGTGCCAGTAGTGATATCGGACTAGCGGGAGACACCGGGGAGCTGTTTTTT
J gene: TRBJ2-5; clone size: .; D gene: TRBD1; CDR3 length: 15; V gene: TRBV9; CDR3 protein: CASGDRGLVGETQYF; CDR3 DNA: TGTGCCAGCGGGGACAGGGGACTAGTGGGAGAGACCCAGTACTTC
J gene: TRBJ1-2; clone size: once; D gene: TRBD1; CDR3 length: 18; V gene: TRBV5-1; CDR3 protein: CASSLQPGTGGSNYGYTF; CDR3 DNA: TGCGCCAGCAGCCTCCAGCCTGGGACAGGGGGTTCTAACTATGGCTACACCTTC
J gene: TRBJ2-1; clone size: .; D gene: TRBD2; CDR3 length: 17; V gene: TRBV6-1; CDR3 protein: CASSDDTSGRAGNEQFF; CDR3 DNA: TGTGCCAGCAGTGACGACACTAGCGGGAGGGCCGGCAATGAGCAGTTCTTC
J gene: TRBJ2-5; clone size: .; D gene: .; CDR3 length: 13; V gene: TRBV5-1; CDR3 protein: CASSAQSRETQYF; CDR3 DNA: TGCGCCAGCAGCGCTCAGAGCAGGGAGACCCAGTACTTC
J gene: TRBJ2-3; clone size: .; D gene: .; CDR3 length: 14; V gene: TRBV5-1; CDR3 protein: CASSLGTAADTQYF; CDR3 DNA: TGCGCCAGCAGCTTGGGCACGGCGGCAGATACGCAGTATTTT
J gene: TRBJ1-6; clone size: .; D gene: TRBD1; CDR3 length: 16; V gene: TRBV18; CDR3 protein: CASSPRSGTVNSPLHF; CDR3 DNA: TGTGCCAGCTCACCACGGTCCGGGACAGTTAATTCACCCCTCCACTTT